This entry concerns a single TCR beta chain. Its cognate antigen is unknown. The data were obtained in a study of cytomegalovirus exposure and HLA in healthy donors. Overall study: In an early release, HLA-typed donors contributed some 80 million unique TCR sequences. Overall study results and limits: Across donors, sequencing depth was assumed by presence/absence analyses to be roughly uniform. Immune exposure was documented only through CMV serostatus.

V gave up 5 bases and J gave up 2 bases; unmatched junction bases: 4. Germline V lookup: CDR1 MRHNA, CDR2 SNTAGT. This CDR3 spans 14 amino acids. The PCR had 60 Vbeta and 13 Jbeta primers. Original processing methods: Unique TCR beta chains numbered around 75 million in a later analysis, with about 11 million shared. Measured with immunoSEQ multiplex PCR; TCRdb has only the in-frame clones, and not every one. D and trimming were read from the DNA, whereas the V and J calls and clone size are those reported in that table. The table has more than 150,000 clones, approximately 84% seen once. This clonotype was obtained from a man aged 50-60 years in good health and CMV-seronegative. This sequence joins TRBV6-4 and TRBJ2-7; 9 nucleotides align to TRBD1. Sequenced sample: PBMCs. CDR3 DNA sequence: TGTGCCAGCAGTCCCGGGACAGGGCCCTACGAGCAGTACTTC. Protein product: CASSPGTGPYEQYF.